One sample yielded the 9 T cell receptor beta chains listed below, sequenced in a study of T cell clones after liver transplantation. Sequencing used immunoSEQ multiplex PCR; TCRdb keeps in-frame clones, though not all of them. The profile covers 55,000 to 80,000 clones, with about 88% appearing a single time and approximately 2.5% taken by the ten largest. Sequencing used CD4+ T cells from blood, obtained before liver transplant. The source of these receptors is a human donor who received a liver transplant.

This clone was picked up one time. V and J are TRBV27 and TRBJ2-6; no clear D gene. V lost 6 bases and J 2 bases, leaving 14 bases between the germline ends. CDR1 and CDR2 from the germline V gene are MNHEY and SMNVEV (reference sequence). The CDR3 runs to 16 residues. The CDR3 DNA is TGTGCCAGCAGCCCCCGAAGGGATCCTGGGGCCAACGTCCTGACTTTC. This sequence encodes CASSPRRDPGANVLTF.

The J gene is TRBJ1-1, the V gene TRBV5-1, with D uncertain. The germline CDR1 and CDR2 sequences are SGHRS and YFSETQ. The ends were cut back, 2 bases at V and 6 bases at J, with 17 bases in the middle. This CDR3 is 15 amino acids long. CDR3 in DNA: TGCGCCAGCAGCTTATACGGGGTCGGGAGATCTGAAGCTTTCTTT. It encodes CASSLYGVGRSEAFF.

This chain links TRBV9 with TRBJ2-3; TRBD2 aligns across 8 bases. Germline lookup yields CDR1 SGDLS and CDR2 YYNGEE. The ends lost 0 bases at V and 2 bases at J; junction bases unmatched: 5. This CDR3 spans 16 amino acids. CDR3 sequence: CASSVAASGPTDTQYF. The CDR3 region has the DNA TGTGCCAGCAGCGTAGCGGCTAGCGGGCCCACAGATACGCAGTATTTT. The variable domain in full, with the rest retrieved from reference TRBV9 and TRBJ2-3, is DSGVTQTPKHLITATGQRVTLRCSPRSGDLSVYWYQQSLDQGLQFLIQYYNGEERAKGNILERFSAQQFPDLHSELNLSSLELGDSALYFCASSVAASGPTDTQYFGPGTRLTVL.

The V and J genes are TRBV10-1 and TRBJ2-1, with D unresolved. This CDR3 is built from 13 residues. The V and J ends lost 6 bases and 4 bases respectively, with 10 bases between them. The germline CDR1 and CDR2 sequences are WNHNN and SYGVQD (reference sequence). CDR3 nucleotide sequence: TGCGCCAGCAGCACCGGCCCATACAATGAGCAGTTCTTC. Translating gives CASSTGPYNEQFF.

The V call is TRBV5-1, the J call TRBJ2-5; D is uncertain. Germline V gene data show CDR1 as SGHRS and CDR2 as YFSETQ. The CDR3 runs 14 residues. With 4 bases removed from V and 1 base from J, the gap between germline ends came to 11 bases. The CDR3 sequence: CASSTDLIQETQYF. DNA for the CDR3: TGCGCCAGCAGCACCGACTTGATCCAAGAGACCCAGTACTTC.

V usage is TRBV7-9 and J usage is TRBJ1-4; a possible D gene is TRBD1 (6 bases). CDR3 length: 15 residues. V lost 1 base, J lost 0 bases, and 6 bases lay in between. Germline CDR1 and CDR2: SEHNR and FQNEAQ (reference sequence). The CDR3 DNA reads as TGTGCCAGCAGCTTAGGGACAGCAACTAATGAAAAACTGTTTTTT. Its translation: CASSLGTATNEKLFF.

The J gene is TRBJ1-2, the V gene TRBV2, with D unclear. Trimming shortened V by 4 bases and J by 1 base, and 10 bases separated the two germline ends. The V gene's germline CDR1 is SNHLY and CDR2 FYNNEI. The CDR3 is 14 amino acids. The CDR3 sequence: CASSVTPYNYGYTF. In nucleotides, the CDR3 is TGTGCCAGCAGTGTGACGCCTTATAACTATGGCTACACCTTC.

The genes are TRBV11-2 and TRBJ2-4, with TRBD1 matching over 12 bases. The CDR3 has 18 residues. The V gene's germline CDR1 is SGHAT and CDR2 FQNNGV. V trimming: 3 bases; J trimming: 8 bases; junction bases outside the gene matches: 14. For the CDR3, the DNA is TGTGCCAGCAGCTTTAGTCGGGCCGGGACAGGGGGCTTGGACATTCAGTACTTC. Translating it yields CASSFSRAGTGGLDIQYF. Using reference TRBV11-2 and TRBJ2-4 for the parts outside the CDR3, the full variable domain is EAGVAQSPRYKIIEKRQSVAFWCNPISGHATLYWYQQILGQGPKLLIQFQNNGVVDDSQLPKDRFSAERLKGVDSTLKIQPAKLEDSAVYLCASSFSRAGTGGLDIQYFGAGTRLSVL.

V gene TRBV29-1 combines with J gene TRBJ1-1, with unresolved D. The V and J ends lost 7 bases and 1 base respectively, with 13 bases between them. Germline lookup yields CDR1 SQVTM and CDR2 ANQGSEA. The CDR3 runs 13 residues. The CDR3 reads CSALDHGNTEAFF. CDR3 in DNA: TGCAGCGCTTTGGACCACGGGAACACTGAAGCTTTCTTT.